This is a list of T cell receptor beta chains from one sample in a study of long-term antiretroviral therapy in people with HIV. Profiled with immunoSEQ multiplex PCR; TCRdb holds only in-frame clones, not every one. The table has over 25,000 clones, 88% seen once. This specimen consisted of unsorted PBMCs, obtained 0.5 years after starting antiretroviral therapy. The receptors derive from a woman younger than 30 with HIV. Both conserved end residues are part of each CDR3. The order of the fields is clone size, J gene, V gene, D gene, CDR3 DNA, CDR3 protein. D genes are given only for firm matches. Some rows have no size entry. The others give once, few or many, or a class for an expanded clone.

size: few
J: TRBJ2-7
V: TRBV27
D: NA
DNA: TGTGCCAGCAGTGAAGCCGCCGGGATGGACGAGCAGTACTTC
CDR3: CASSEAAGMDEQYF

size: NA
J: TRBJ2-3
V: TRBV7-3
D: TRBD2
DNA: TGTGCCAGCAGCTATGGGTGGGCGGGAGGCCCCACAGATACGCAGTATTTT
CDR3: CASSYGWAGGPTDTQYF

size: NA
J: TRBJ2-7
V: TRBV15
D: NA
DNA: TGTGCCACCAGCAGAGGGACAGAGTCCTACGAGCAGTACTTC
CDR3: CATSRGTESYEQYF

size: NA
J: TRBJ2-2
V: TRBV2
D: NA
DNA: TGTGCCAGCAGTCTGGGCACCGGGGAGCTGTTTTTT
CDR3: CASSLGTGELFF

size: few
J: TRBJ1-3
V: TRBV5-4
D: TRBD1
DNA: TGTGCCAGCAGCCTAGGGGGCAACACCATATATTTT
CDR3: CASSLGGNTIYF

size: NA
J: TRBJ2-6
V: TRBV7-3
D: NA
DNA: TGTGCCAGCAGGAGGACCCTTCCCACTGGGGCCAACGTCCTGACTTTC
CDR3: CASRRTLPTGANVLTF

size: NA
J: TRBJ1-6
V: TRBV4-2
D: NA
DNA: TGTGCCAGCAGCGGCAGAGATAATTCACCCCTCCACTTT
CDR3: CASSGRDNSPLHF

size: NA
J: TRBJ1-4
V: TRBV7-2
D: TRBD1
DNA: TGTGCCAGCAGCTTAGGGTATCGTAGTGTGACAGGGAATGAAAAACTGTTTTTT
CDR3: CASSLGYRSVTGNEKLFF

size: once
J: TRBJ1-1
V: TRBV19
D: NA
DNA: TGTGCCAGTAGACCCACAGGGAATCACTTCACTGAAGCTTTCTTT
CDR3: CASRPTGNHFTEAFF

size: NA
J: TRBJ2-5
V: TRBV19
D: NA
DNA: TGTGCCAGTAGTATAGCACAGGGTATGGGAGAGACCCAGTACTTC
CDR3: CASSIAQGMGETQYF

size: NA
J: TRBJ1-1
V: TRBV28
D: TRBD1
DNA: TGTGCCAGCAGTTTGATTCGAGGACAGGGGTTCACTGAAGCTTTCTTT
CDR3: CASSLIRGQGFTEAFF

size: once
J: TRBJ2-5
V: TRBV5-1
D: NA
DNA: TGCGCCAGCAGCTTCTGGGCCGTCCAAGAGACCCAGTACTTC
CDR3: CASSFWAVQETQYF

size: NA
J: TRBJ2-7
V: TRBV11-2
D: NA
DNA: TGTGCCAGCAGCGCACCGGGTGCTGGCGGGGCTTCCTACGAGCAGTACTTC
CDR3: CASSAPGAGGASYEQYF

size: NA
J: TRBJ2-2
V: TRBV7-2
D: NA
DNA: TGTGCCAGCAGCCCTCTGACTAGTACCAACACCGGGGAGCTGTTTTTT
CDR3: CASSPLTSTNTGELFF

size: NA
J: TRBJ2-5
V: TRBV10-2
D: TRBD1
DNA: TGCGCCAGCAGACCGGGACAGCGGCTTTGGGAGACCCAGTACTTC
CDR3: CASRPGQRLWETQYF

size: NA
J: TRBJ2-2
V: TRBV10-1
D: NA
DNA: TGCGCCAGCAGTGGGGACGGGGAGCTGTTTTTT
CDR3: CASSGDGELFF

size: NA
J: TRBJ2-1
V: TRBV27
D: NA
DNA: TGTGCCAGCAGTTTTGCCCCCGGGGGTCGGAATGAGCAGTTCTTC
CDR3: CASSFAPGGRNEQFF

size: NA
J: TRBJ2-1
V: TRBV10-1
D: NA
DNA: TGCGCCAGCAGTGAGGCACAGGGATTCGAGCAGTTCTTC
CDR3: CASSEAQGFEQFF

size: NA
J: TRBJ1-5
V: TRBV10-3
D: TRBD1
DNA: TGTGCCATCAGTGAAGGGGCAGGGGGAAGCAATCAGCCCCAGCATTTT
CDR3: CAISEGAGGSNQPQHF

size: few
J: TRBJ2-2
V: TRBV6-6
D: TRBD1
DNA: TGTGCCAGCAGACCGGACAGGCGTAACACCGGGGAGCTGTTTTTT
CDR3: CASRPDRRNTGELFF

size: NA
J: TRBJ2-1
V: TRBV11-3
D: NA
DNA: TGTGCCAGCAGCTTAGCACAAGCATCTTACAATGAGCAGTTCTTC
CDR3: CASSLAQASYNEQFF

size: NA
J: TRBJ2-5
V: TRBV18
D: NA
DNA: TGTGCCAGCTCACCGGCCGACAGGCTCCGCCTCGAGACCCAGTACTTC
CDR3: CASSPADRLRLETQYF

size: NA
J: TRBJ1-4
V: TRBV4-3
D: TRBD1
DNA: TGCGCCAGCAGCCATGGACAGGGGGCGGAAGAAAAACTGTTTTTT
CDR3: CASSHGQGAEEKLFF

size: NA
J: TRBJ2-7
V: TRBV19
D: TRBD1
DNA: TGTGCCAGTAGTATCGCCAGGGGGCCCACCTACGAGCAGTACTTC
CDR3: CASSIARGPTYEQYF

size: NA
J: TRBJ2-5
V: TRBV13
D: NA
DNA: TGTGCCAGCAGCTCCAAACGCTACCCTCCATTAGGGGCCCAGTACTTC
CDR3: CASSSKRYPPLGAQYF

size: NA
J: TRBJ1-2
V: TRBV11-3
D: TRBD1
DNA: TGTGCCAGCAGCTTAGACGGGACAGGTGACTATGGCTACACCTTC
CDR3: CASSLDGTGDYGYTF

size: NA
J: TRBJ1-1
V: TRBV27
D: NA
DNA: TGTGCCAGCAGTTTATACGGGGTCACTGAAGCTTTCTTT
CDR3: CASSLYGVTEAFF

size: NA
J: TRBJ1-5
V: TRBV5-1
D: NA
DNA: TGCGCCAGCAGCTTGGTCGCCAGGGTAGGCGACAATCAGCCCCAGCATTTT
CDR3: CASSLVARVGDNQPQHF

size: once
J: TRBJ2-7
V: TRBV9
D: NA
DNA: TGTGCCAGCAGCCCAGAGGACAGAGGGGGGTACGAGCAGTACTTC
CDR3: CASSPEDRGGYEQYF

size: NA
J: TRBJ2-3
V: TRBV9
D: NA
DNA: TGTGCCAGCAGCCCACGGGGGATCGGAACAGATACGCAGTATTTT
CDR3: CASSPRGIGTDTQYF

size: once
J: TRBJ2-1
V: TRBV9
D: NA
DNA: TGTGCCAGCAGCGTACCTTCCGGGATTGGGAGCTCCTACAATGAGCAGTTCTTC
CDR3: CASSVPSGIGSSYNEQFF

size: NA
J: TRBJ2-5
V: TRBV5-6
D: NA
DNA: TGTGCCAGCAGCACTTTTCAGGGCGGTGAGACCCAGTACTTC
CDR3: CASSTFQGGETQYF

size: NA
J: TRBJ2-7
V: TRBV4-3
D: TRBD1
DNA: TGCGCCAGCAGCCAAGAGGGCAGGGGGTACGAGCAGTACTTC
CDR3: CASSQEGRGYEQYF

size: NA
J: TRBJ2-7
V: TRBV19
D: TRBD2
DNA: TGTGCCAGTAGAGGGTGGGCTAGCGGAACCTACGAGCAGTACTTC
CDR3: CASRGWASGTYEQYF

size: once
J: TRBJ2-5
V: TRBV5-1
D: NA
DNA: TGCGCCAGCAGCTTCCCAGGGCAAGAGACCCAGTACTTC
CDR3: CASSFPGQETQYF

size: NA
J: TRBJ2-2
V: TRBV5-5
D: NA
DNA: TGTGCCAGCTCCTCGGTATTACGCGGTTCGGACACCGGGGAGCTGTTTTTT
CDR3: CASSSVLRGSDTGELFF

size: NA
J: TRBJ1-2
V: TRBV21-1
D: NA
DNA: TGTGCCAGCAGCAAAGAGGAGGGGGCACCTTCTAACTATGGCTACACCTTC
CDR3: CASSKEEGAPSNYGYTF

size: NA
J: TRBJ2-3
V: TRBV4-1
D: NA
DNA: TGCGCCAGCAGCCAAGAACGCGGGGCCAGCACAGATACGCAGTATTTT
CDR3: CASSQERGASTDTQYF

size: few
J: TRBJ1-1
V: TRBV27
D: NA
DNA: TGTGCCAGCACCACGACAGTGATGAACACTGAAGCTTTCTTT
CDR3: CASTTTVMNTEAFF

size: NA
J: TRBJ2-3
V: TRBV7-2
D: NA
DNA: TGTGCCAGCAGCTTAGCAGATACGCAGTATTTT
CDR3: CASSLADTQYF

size: NA
J: TRBJ2-3
V: TRBV2
D: NA
DNA: TGTGCCAGCATGAGGTGGCGGATAGGCACAGATACGCAGTATTTT
CDR3: CASMRWRIGTDTQYF

size: NA
J: TRBJ1-2
V: TRBV2
D: NA
DNA: TGTGCCAGCAGTGAACAACAGCTCTATGGCTACACCTTC
CDR3: CASSEQQLYGYTF

size: once
J: TRBJ1-5
V: TRBV15
D: NA
DNA: TGTGCCACCAGCAGAGATACGGGACTTAATCAGCCCCAGCATTTT
CDR3: CATSRDTGLNQPQHF

size: NA
J: TRBJ2-1
V: TRBV19
D: TRBD2
DNA: TGTGCCAGTACGCCAACCCCGGGACTAGCGGGAGAGAATGAGCAGTTCTTC
CDR3: CASTPTPGLAGENEQFF

size: NA
J: TRBJ1-4
V: TRBV4-3
D: TRBD1
DNA: TGCGCCAGCAGCCAAGCCCCCCCTCCGAACTTGGGACAGGGCAATGAAAAACTGTTTTTT
CDR3: CASSQAPPPNLGQGNEKLFF

size: NA
J: TRBJ2-7
V: TRBV7-9
D: NA
DNA: TGTGCCAGCAGCTTATCTGCTATGAGCTCCTACGAGCAGTACTTC
CDR3: CASSLSAMSSYEQYF

size: NA
J: TRBJ2-1
V: TRBV19
D: NA
DNA: TGTGCCAGTAGCCTCGCAGGGGACTTTTACAATGAGCAGTTCTTC
CDR3: CASSLAGDFYNEQFF

size: NA
J: TRBJ2-1
V: TRBV14
D: TRBD2
DNA: TGTGCCAGCAGCCACCGCGGGAGGGCCGCTGAGCAGTTCTTC
CDR3: CASSHRGRAAEQFF

size: NA
J: TRBJ2-7
V: TRBV11-2
D: NA
DNA: TGTGCCAGCAGCTTAGACTCGCAGCCACCTATTCTCTACGAGCAGTACTTC
CDR3: CASSLDSQPPILYEQYF

size: NA
J: TRBJ2-3
V: TRBV12-5
D: NA
DNA: TGTGCTAGTGGCCAAGGACAGGGAGGGGGCACAGATACGCAGTATTTT
CDR3: CASGQGQGGGTDTQYF

size: NA
J: TRBJ1-1
V: TRBV12-5
D: NA
DNA: TGTGCTAGTGGTACCAATGAGGGAACCGAAGCTTTCTTT
CDR3: CASGTNEGTEAFF

size: NA
J: TRBJ1-2
V: TRBV19
D: NA
DNA: TGTGCCAGTAGTATAGAGGCGGATAACTATGGCTACACCTTC
CDR3: CASSIEADNYGYTF

size: once
J: TRBJ2-2
V: TRBV27
D: NA
DNA: TGTGCCAGCAGTTTAAACCCATCCGGGGAGCTGTTTTTT
CDR3: CASSLNPSGELFF